The present entry profiles one T cell receptor beta chain with its context. Its antigen is not identified. Germline V gives CDR1 MDHEN, CDR2 SYDVKM. Trimming removed 6 bases at V and 0 bases at J, with 16 bases between. The CDR3 loop spans 16 amino acids. Sequenced by immunoSEQ multiplex PCR; TCRdb stores in-frame clones only, minus some. The table has roughly 1,500,000 clones, 95% to 99% seen once; the top ten hold 0.45%. The sample comes from a study of shared clonotypes between healthy human individuals. Whole-study findings and limits: It was the few donors that limited the genetic and exposure-history diversity represented.

The source is a man aged 30-40 years in good health. V is TRBV28 and J is TRBJ2-3; D remains ambiguous. The sequenced material came from naive CD4+ T cells sorted from blood. The sample's subset: CD45RA+ positively selected. The CDR3 here is CASRSFSSSSTDTQYF. The CDR3 coding sequence is TGTGCCAGCAGGAGTTTTTCCTCATCTAGCACAGATACGCAGTATTTT.